This TCR beta chain is drawn from a study of beta chain features in type 1 diabetes. Central memory, naive, regulatory and stem cell-like memory CD4+ cells were sorted by CD45RO/CCR7/CD25/CD127/CD95/CD27. About this clone itself: Its matching antigen is unknown.

Study outcomes and limitations: Reads derived from cDNA could over-represent cells showing high TCR expression. People with Type 1 diabetes carried modestly yet significantly shorter TCRB CDR3s in all four CD4+ subsets.

Every isolated RNA sample was fully reverse transcribed, so sequencing captured expressed TCRB transcripts. Clones were read by immunoSEQ multiplex PCR, and TCRdb kept only the in-frame ones, dropping some. The repertoire holds 850,000 to 900,000 clones, with 15% to 20% as singletons. Per the germline V gene, CDR1 is MDHEN and CDR2 is SYDVKM. V gave up 6 bases and J gave up 9 bases; unmatched junction bases: 13. This CDR3 is built from 14 residues. The rearrangement joins TRBV28 to TRBJ1-1, with 7 bases aligning to TRBD1. The TCR was taken from a woman aged 18-29 years in good health. Sequencing was performed on naive CD4+ T cells from blood. The CDR3 DNA sequence: TGTGCCAGCAGATCACAGGGGAGGAGCACCCAAGCTTTCTTT. It specifies CASRSQGRSTQAFF.